A selection of T cell receptor beta chains follows, all from one sample in a study of TIL therapy for anti-PD-1-resistant metastatic lung cancer. The repertoire was sequenced with immunoSEQ multiplex PCR; TCRdb's copy has only in-frame clones and lacks some. The table has just over 20,000 clones, under 80% seen once. This material consisted of blood, taken at baseline. Receptors originate from a person aged 25 to 79 with non-small cell lung cancer. The CDR3 runs from the conserved cysteine through the conserved F or W. A D gene is named only where the DNA matches it firmly. Size is omitted from some rows. Given values are once, few, many or a class for expanded clones.

d_gene	len	abundance	v_gene	j_gene	CDR3nt	CDR3aa
.	13	few	TRBV6-1	TRBJ2-7	TGTGCCAGCAGTGTGGGCAGGGGTTACGAGCAGTACTTC	CASSVGRGYEQYF
.	12	.	TRBV19	TRBJ1-1	TGTGCCAGTAGCCCTACCAGGACTGAAGCTTTCTTT	CASSPTRTEAFF
TRBD2	14	.	TRBV5-4	TRBJ2-5	TGTGCCAGCAGCCGGGCTAGCGGTCAAGAGACCCAGTACTTC	CASSRASGQETQYF
.	15	.	TRBV25-1	TRBJ2-7	TGTGCCAGCAGTGAATTATCAGATTTATACTACGAGCAGTACTTC	CASSELSDLYYEQYF
.	14	.	TRBV7-6	TRBJ2-7	TGTGCCAGCAGCTTAGCGCCCCAGGGGGGAGAGCAGTACTTC	CASSLAPQGGEQYF
.	14	.	TRBV28	TRBJ1-1	TGTGCCAGCAGTTTACGGGGGATGAACACTGAAGCTTTCTTT	CASSLRGMNTEAFF
TRBD1	17	.	TRBV7-6	TRBJ1-4	TGTGCCAGCAGCGCGGCCGGGACAGGGCCAACTAATGAAAAACTGTTTTTT	CASSAAGTGPTNEKLFF
.	16	.	TRBV7-6	TRBJ1-6	TGTGCCAGCAGCTTAGGGACAGCCCAACGGGGGTCACCCCTCCACTTT	CASSLGTAQRGSPLHF
.	15	.	TRBV2	TRBJ1-3	TGTGCCAGCAGCCGGGGGCCGGTTTCGGGAAACACCATATATTTT	CASSRGPVSGNTIYF
TRBD1	15	.	TRBV18	TRBJ1-4	TGTGCCAGCTCACCAAAGGGGGCGAATAATGAAAAACTGTTTTTT	CASSPKGANNEKLFF
TRBD1	15	.	TRBV19	TRBJ1-2	TGTGCCAGTAGACCCGGACAGGGGTTTAACTATGGCTACACCTTC	CASRPGQGFNYGYTF
TRBD1	16	.	TRBV30	TRBJ1-5	TGTGCCTGGAGTGCAAATATTGGACAGGGTAATCAGCCCCAGCATTTT	CAWSANIGQGNQPQHF
TRBD2	17	few	TRBV7-2	TRBJ2-1	TGTGCCAGCAGCTTATCGGCAGGACTAGCGGGAGTCGCTGAGCAGTTCTTC	CASSLSAGLAGVAEQFF
.	13	.	TRBV30	TRBJ2-1	TGTGCCTGGAGCCCGTGGGGCCGGAATGAGCAGTTCTTC	CAWSPWGRNEQFF
TRBD2	16	.	TRBV5-8	TRBJ2-1	TGTGCCAGCAGCACCGCCTGGACTAGCGGAAACAATGAGCAGTTCTTC	CASSTAWTSGNNEQFF
.	14	.	TRBV29-1	TRBJ2-1	TGCAGCGTTGAAAGGGACACCTATTACAATGAGCAGTTCTTC	CSVERDTYYNEQFF
TRBD2	15	.	TRBV15	TRBJ2-7	TGTGCCACCAGCAGAGAGTCCGGGGGGGCCTACGAGCAGTACTTC	CATSRESGGAYEQYF
.	13	.	TRBV13	TRBJ2-7	TGTGCCAGCAGCTTAGAAATTCGGCGGGAGCAGTACTTC	CASSLEIRREQYF
.	16	.	TRBV4-1	TRBJ2-3	TGCGCCAGCAGCCCCTTCCGGGACCTCATCACAGATACGCAGTATTTT	CASSPFRDLITDTQYF
TRBD1	13	.	TRBV10-2	TRBJ2-5	TGCGCCAGCAGTGAACGCAAGGGGGCGAGACAGTACTTC	CASSERKGARQYF
TRBD1	14	.	TRBV6-1	TRBJ1-5	TGTGCCAGTACGGGACAGGGGAGGATTCAGCCCCAGCATTTT	CASTGQGRIQPQHF
.	12	once	TRBV5-4	TRBJ1-2	TGTGCCAGCAGCTTGTCTGGCTATGGCTACACCTTC	CASSLSGYGYTF
.	12	few	TRBV10-1	TRBJ1-5	TGCGCCAGCAGTGTGGGGGATCAGCCCCAGCATTTT	CASSVGDQPQHF
.	13	.	TRBV9	TRBJ1-1	TGTGCCAGCAGCGTTGCGTGGAACACTGAAGCTTTCTTT	CASSVAWNTEAFF
TRBD2	13	.	TRBV6-4	TRBJ2-2	TGTGCCAGCAGTAGCGGGAGCACCGGGGAGCTGTTTTTT	CASSSGSTGELFF
.	13	.	TRBV11-2	TRBJ1-2	TGTGCCAGCAGCCTGGGGGCGTTCTATGGCTACACCTTC	CASSLGAFYGYTF
.	14	.	TRBV27	TRBJ2-7	TGTGCCAGCAGTTTTGGGCAGCTAACCTACGAGCAGTACTTC	CASSFGQLTYEQYF
.	14	.	TRBV2	TRBJ2-1	TGTGCCAGCAGTGAAGCCCCAGGTACCAATGAGCAGTTCTTC	CASSEAPGTNEQFF
.	15	.	TRBV5-1	TRBJ2-3	TGCGCCAGCAACCGGGTCGGGACCAGCACAGATACGCAGTATTTT	CASNRVGTSTDTQYF
.	14	.	TRBV7-8	TRBJ2-1	TGTGCCAGCAGCTTAGCGGCCCAGTACAATGAGCAGTTCTTC	CASSLAAQYNEQFF
.	15	.	TRBV9	TRBJ1-1	TGTGCCAGCAGCGTAGCCCCGGGAGGGGTAACTGAAGCTTTCTTT	CASSVAPGGVTEAFF
.	11	.	TRBV6-4	TRBJ1-5	TGTGCCAGCAGTGACCCCCAGCCCCAGCATTTT	CASSDPQPQHF
TRBD1	15	.	TRBV7-8	TRBJ2-2	TGTGCCAGCAGCTTAAGGGGTAGGGGGCCCGGGGAGCTGTTTTTT	CASSLRGRGPGELFF
TRBD2	16	.	TRBV7-2	TRBJ2-1	TGTGCCAGCAGTTCTACTAGCGGGAGGTTCTACAATGAGCAGTTCTTC	CASSSTSGRFYNEQFF
TRBD1	14	.	TRBV5-5	TRBJ1-1	TGTGCCAGCAGCAGGGGACAGAAGAACACTGAAGCTTTCTTT	CASSRGQKNTEAFF
TRBD1	15	.	TRBV30	TRBJ2-4	TGTGCCTGGACCAGGGACAGGGCCCTCAAAAACATTCAGTACTTC	CAWTRDRALKNIQYF
.	16	few	TRBV7-9	TRBJ2-2	TGTGCCAGCAGCTTACTCGGCGGATTGAACACCGGGGAGCTGTTTTTT	CASSLLGGLNTGELFF
.	12	.	TRBV2	TRBJ1-1	TGTGCCAGCAGTGAATCTCGCCGGGGGGCTTTCTTT	CASSESRRGAFF
TRBD1	14	medium-sized	TRBV28	TRBJ2-2	TGTGCCACCCGGGCGACAGGGGTGGGCGGGGAGCTGTTTTTT	CATRATGVGGELFF
.	16	.	TRBV7-2	TRBJ2-2	TGTGCCAGCAGCTTAGTTGGAGGGACGAACACCGGGGAGCTGTTTTTT	CASSLVGGTNTGELFF
.	14	.	TRBV12-5	TRBJ1-1	TGTGCTAGTGGTCTGAACAGGGTCAGCACTGAAGCTTTCTTT	CASGLNRVSTEAFF
.	15	.	TRBV5-1	TRBJ2-7	TGCGCCAGCAGCTTGCCTGGCGGGGCAGTCTACGAGCAGTACTTC	CASSLPGGAVYEQYF
.	15	few	TRBV19	TRBJ1-4	TGTGCCAGTAATATCTTAGGAGGTGCTAATGAAAAACTGTTTTTT	CASNILGGANEKLFF
.	13	.	TRBV7-7	TRBJ2-7	TGTGCTAGCAGCTTAGCGCCAGGCTACGAGCAGTACTTC	CASSLAPGYEQYF
.	18	once	TRBV2	TRBJ2-7	TGTGCCAGCAGTGAACCCACCCTTTTCAGAGGGGGCTCCTACGAGCAGTACTTC	CASSEPTLFRGGSYEQYF
.	14	.	TRBV27	TRBJ2-7	TGTGCCAGCAGCCTTACTGAGGGATTGGACGAGCAGTACTTC	CASSLTEGLDEQYF
TRBD1	13	.	TRBV30	TRBJ1-2	TGTGCCAGCGCCGGGACAGGGTATTATGGCTACACCTTC	CASAGTGYYGYTF
.	15	.	TRBV7-9	TRBJ1-4	TGTGCCAGCAGCTTAGTTTGGGAACCGGGTGGGAAACTGTTTTTT	CASSLVWEPGGKLFF
TRBD1	16	.	TRBV6-4	TRBJ2-6	TGTGCCAGCAGCCATACAGGGGGCGCTGGGGCCAACGTCCTGACTTTC	CASSHTGGAGANVLTF
TRBD1	15	.	TRBV6-1	TRBJ2-7	TGTGCCAGCAGTGGGGGGCCGGGACAGTCTTACGAGCAGTACTTC	CASSGGPGQSYEQYF
.	15	.	TRBV28	TRBJ1-2	TGTGCCAGCAGTTTAAGATTGGATCCCCTACGTGGCTACACCTTC	CASSLRLDPLRGYTF
TRBD1	15	medium-sized	TRBV4-1	TRBJ1-1	TGCGCCAGCAGCCAAGTATCGACAGGGAAAACTGAAGCTTTCTTT	CASSQVSTGKTEAFF
.	14	.	TRBV5-6	TRBJ1-4	TGTGCCAGCAGCTCGGTAGGGGTCAATGAAAAACTGTTTTTT	CASSSVGVNEKLFF
.	15	.	TRBV5-1	TRBJ2-3	TGCGCCAGCAGCTTGGAGGGGGGGAGAACAGATACGCAGTATTTT	CASSLEGGRTDTQYF
TRBD2	14	.	TRBV9	TRBJ2-3	TGTGCCAGCAGCCCTAGCGGGGGGAGGGATACGCAGTATTTT	CASSPSGGRDTQYF
.	15	once	TRBV7-2	TRBJ2-1	TGTGCCAGCAGCTTAGTGGTGGGAGAGGGACATGAGCAGTTCTTC	CASSLVVGEGHEQFF
TRBD1	16	.	TRBV14	TRBJ1-2	TGTGCCAGCAGCCAAATTCCGGGACAGGGGGGCTATGGCTACACCTTC	CASSQIPGQGGYGYTF
.	13	.	TRBV11-2	TRBJ2-2	TGTGCCAGCAACCCCTATAGAACCGGGGAGCTGTTTTTT	CASNPYRTGELFF
TRBD1	15	.	TRBV29-1	TRBJ2-7	TGCAGCGTTGTTAAGACAGGGGGCGATCCAACCGAGCAGTACTTC	CSVVKTGGDPTEQYF
.	15	.	TRBV5-8	TRBJ1-5	TGTGCCAGCAGCCAGCAGGGTTATAGCAATCAGCCCCAGCATTTT	CASSQQGYSNQPQHF